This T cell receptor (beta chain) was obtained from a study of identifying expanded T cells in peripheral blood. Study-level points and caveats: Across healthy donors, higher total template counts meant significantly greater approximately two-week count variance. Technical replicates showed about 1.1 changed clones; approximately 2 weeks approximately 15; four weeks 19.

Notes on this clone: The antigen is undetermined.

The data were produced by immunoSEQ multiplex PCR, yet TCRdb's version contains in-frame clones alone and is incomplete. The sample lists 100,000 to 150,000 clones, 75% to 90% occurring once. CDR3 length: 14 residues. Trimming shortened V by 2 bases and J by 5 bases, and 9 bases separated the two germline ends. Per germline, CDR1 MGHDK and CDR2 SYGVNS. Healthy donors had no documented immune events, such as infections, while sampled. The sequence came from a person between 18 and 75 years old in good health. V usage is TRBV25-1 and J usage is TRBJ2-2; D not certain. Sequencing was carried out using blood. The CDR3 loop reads CASSENRVTGELFF. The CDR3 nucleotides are TGTGCCAGCAGTGAAAATAGGGTTACCGGGGAGCTGTTTTTT.